This is a list of T cell receptor beta chains from one sample in a study of tumor-infiltrating lymphocytes in primary liver carcinoma. TCRdb independently ran MiXCR on the multiplex PCR reads; one entry per CDR3 protein. The sample lists 95,000 to 100,000 distinct CDR3 sequences; 55% to 80% were seen once. Sequencing was done on a sample of liver tumor tissue from sampling region 2. The receptors originated from a woman in her sixties with primary liver carcinoma and hepatitis B virus infection. Each CDR3 is given with its conserved first and last residue. D genes are given only for firm matches. Clone size appears in some rows only: once, few, many, or a class for an expanded clone.

V gene	D gene	J gene	clone size	CDR3 protein	CDR3 DNA
TRBV14	.	TRBJ1-5	once	CASSQRGLDQPQHF	TGTGCCAGCAGCCAAAGGGGATTGGATCAGCCCCAGCATTTT
TRBV6-6	TRBD2	TRBJ2-1	.	CASSLRLAGVVERFF	TGTGCCAGTAGTCTCCGGCTAGCGGGAGTAGTTGAGCGGTTCTTC
TRBV29-1	TRBD2	TRBJ2-3	.	CSSRELAGVTNTQYF	TGCAGCTCACGAGAGCTAGCGGGCGTCACGAATACGCAGTATTTT
TRBV11-3	.	TRBJ1-1	.	CACSLSDEVFGEASF	TGTGCCTGCAGCTTATCGGACGAGGTTTTCGGTGAAGCTTCCTTT
TRBV6-1	.	TRBJ1-2	few	CASSEEEGAYRGGYTF	TGTGCCAGCAGTGAAGAGGAGGGTGCCTATCGGGGTGGCTACACCTTC
TRBV12-3/TRBV12-4	TRBD2	TRBJ2-1	.	CANSLGTSGMPSYNEQFF	TGTGCCAACAGTTTAGGGACTAGCGGGATGCCGTCCTACAATGAGCAGTTCTTC
TRBV5-8	TRBD2	TRBJ2-1	.	CARWSLAGNEQFF	TGTGCCAGATGGTCACTAGCGGGCAATGAGCAGTTCTTC
TRBV10-3	.	TRBJ2-1	.	CAIIVGAGVGDNEQFF	TGTGCCATCATTGTGGGGGCAGGAGTCGGCGACAATGAGCAGTTCTTC
TRBV29-1	TRBD1	TRBJ2-3	.	CSVGDRILTHMQYF	TGCAGCGTTGGGGACAGGATCCTCACACATATGCAGTATTTT
TRBV25-1	TRBD1	TRBJ2-7	.	CASSEGGGQGPYEQYF	TGTGCCAGCAGTGAAGGGGGGGGACAGGGTCCGTACGAGCAGTACTTC
TRBV28	TRBD2	TRBJ2-7	.	CASSSWRGLAGEGEQYF	TGTGCCAGCAGTTCTTGGAGGGGGCTAGCGGGAGAGGGCGAGCAGTACTTC
TRBV4-2	.	TRBJ2-7	.	CTSSQDVSGNYEQYF	TGTACCAGCAGCCAAGATGTTAGCGGTAACTACGAGCAGTACTTC
TRBV6-6	TRBD2	TRBJ2-7	.	CASSSGTMAYEQYF	TGTGCCAGCAGTAGCGGGACTATGGCCTACGAGCAGTACTTC
TRBV7-2	.	TRBJ1-1	few	CASSFNREAFF	TGTGCCAGCAGCTTTAACAGGGAAGCTTTCTTT
TRBV6-5	.	TRBJ2-7	many	CASSYASVYEQYF	TGTGCCAGCAGTTACGCTAGCGTCTACGAGCAGTACTTC
TRBV28	TRBD2	TRBJ2-1	many	CASSKTGGYNEQFF	TGTGCCAGCAGCAAGACGGGAGGGTACAATGAGCAGTTCTTC
TRBV7-9	.	TRBJ1-1	.	CASSLAQYRNAEAFF	TGTGCCAGCAGCTTAGCGCAGTACAGAAACGCTGAAGCTTTCTTT
TRBV4-1	TRBD2	TRBJ2-3	.	CASSQGLLSTDTWYF	TGCGCCAGCAGCCAGGGACTACTAAGCACAGATACGTGGTATTTT
TRBV7-9	.	TRBJ1-5	.	CASSLVAGGNQPQHF	TGTGCCAGCAGCTTAGTCGCGGGAGGGAATCAGCCCCAGCATTTT
TRBV18	TRBD1	TRBJ1-6	.	CASSPGEGAVHF	TGTGCCAGCTCACCTGGAGAGGGGGCTGTCCACTTT
TRBV11-2	TRBD1	TRBJ2-3	once	CASGLTHGQGYSGEQFF	TGTGCCAGCGGCTTAACCCACGGACAGGGGTACAGTGGTGAGCAGTTCTTT
TRBV29-1	TRBD2	TRBJ2-5	.	CSATSGQGTQHF	TGCAGCGCGACTAGCGGACAAGGGACCCAGCACTTC
TRBV29-1	TRBD2	TRBJ2-1	many	CSVPGTSGNLNEQFF	TGCAGCGTCCCCGGGACTAGCGGGAACCTGAATGAGCAGTTCTTC
TRBV11-2	.	TRBJ2-3	.	CASSFGREIYTQYF	TGTGCCAGCAGCTTTGGCAGGGAGATCTATACGCAGTATTTT
TRBV6-6	.	TRBJ2-3	many	CASSSRSDTQYF	TGTGCCAGCAGTTCCCGCTCGGATACGCAGTATTTT
TRBV4-2	TRBD1	TRBJ1-6	.	CVSSPRDRVVSLLHF	TGTGTCAGCAGCCCCCGGGACAGGGTGGTCTCACTCCTCCACTTT
TRBV12-3/TRBV12-4	TRBD2	TRBJ2-1	many	CASTEVAGHEQFF	TGTGCCAGCACCGAAGTAGCGGGACATGAGCAGTTCTTC
TRBV29-1	.	TRBJ2-1	.	CSVAYRWDNEQFF	TGCAGCGTTGCGTATCGATGGGACAATGAGCAGTTCTTC
TRBV6-2/TRBV6-3	TRBD1	TRBJ2-7	.	CASSYGDSGVQYF	TGTGCCAGCAGTTATGGGGACAGTGGTGTGCAGTACTTT
TRBV11-2	.	TRBJ1-3	medium-sized	CASNDLLGNTIYF	TGTGCCAGCAACGATCTGCTCGGAAACACCATATATTTT
TRBV2	TRBD2	TRBJ2-2	once	CASGLAVAGELFF	TGTGCCAGCGGGCTAGCGGTCGCCGGGGAGCTGTTTTTT
TRBV5-1	.	TRBJ2-1	.	CASSLEVRTYNEQFF	TGCGCCAGCAGCTTGGAGGTGCGAACCTACAATGAGCAGTTCTTC
TRBV7-8	TRBD2	TRBJ2-3	many	CASSWATGLAEDTQYF	TGTGCCAGCAGCTGGGCCACGGGACTAGCGGAAGATACGCAGTATTTT
TRBV20-1	.	TRBJ1-3	once	CNARGLSGNTIYF	TGCAATGCTAGAGGACTCTCTGGAAACACCATATATTTT
TRBV5-4	.	TRBJ2-4	.	CASSPPASDKNIEYF	TGTGCCAGCAGCCCCCCGGCAAGCGATAAAAACATTGAGTACTTC
TRBV24-1	.	TRBJ2-1	.	CATSDSRSTSYNEQFF	TGTGCCACCAGTGATTCCAGGAGTACCTCCTACAATGAGCAGTTCTTC
TRBV6-5	.	TRBJ1-4	.	CVSAPAKLRNEKLFF	TGTGTCAGCGCCCCAGCAAAACTTAGGAATGAAAAACTGTTTTTT
TRBV30	.	TRBJ1-1	many	CAWSVTSGSYAFF	TGTGCCTGGAGTGTAACTTCAGGGTCGTATGCTTTCTTT
TRBV28	.	TRBJ2-3	once	CASSFITDTQYF	TGTGCCAGCAGTTTTATCACAGATACGCAGTATTTT
TRBV11-2	TRBD1	TRBJ1-3	.	CARSSRPDRGVYSGNTIYF	TGTGCCAGGAGCTCACGCCCGGACAGGGGAGTGTACTCCGGAAACACCATATATTTT
TRBV7-9	.	TRBJ2-7	few	CASNLGFLDTEQYF	TGTGCCAGCAACTTAGGCTTCCTAGATACCGAGCAGTACTTC
TRBV6-5	.	TRBJ2-5	.	CASSYSHVRGETHYF	TGTGCCAGCAGTTACTCTCATGTTCGCGGGGAGACCCACTACTTC
TRBV7-8	.	TRBJ2-7	many	CASSLIPGPGYEQYF	TGTGCCAGCAGCTTAATCCCTGGCCCGGGCTACGAGCAGTACTTC
TRBV10-3	.	TRBJ2-1	.	CAISGTAYNDQFF	TGTGCCATCTCCGGGACGGCCTACAATGATCAGTTCTTC
TRBV11-2	TRBD1	TRBJ1-2	.	CASSLDPGTGGIYTF	TGTGCCAGCAGCTTAGATCCCGGGACAGGGGGCATCTACACCTTC
TRBV5-8	TRBD1	TRBJ1-1	.	CASSRTGNTEALF	TGTGCCAGCAGCCGGACAGGAAACACTGAGGCTCTCTTT
TRBV11-3	TRBD2	TRBJ2-2	.	CASSLGKLAGNSGELFF	TGTGCCAGCAGCTTAGGCAAGCTAGCGGGAAACTCGGGGGAGCTGTTTTTT
TRBV5-5	TRBD1	TRBJ1-5	once	CASSPTGTASNQPQHF	TGTGCCAGCAGCCCCACCGGGACAGCCAGCAATCAGCCCCAGCATTTT
TRBV6-6	TRBD2	TRBJ2-5	.	CAGCNPRTSGTGGTQYF	TGTGCCGGCTGCAACCCACGGACTAGCGGGACGGGAGGGACCCAGTACTTC
TRBV6-1	.	TRBJ2-1	.	CVSSEFGGLSNNEQFF	TGTGTCAGCAGTGAATTTGGGGGTCTCAGCAACAATGAGCAGTTCTTC
TRBV7-8	.	TRBJ2-2	.	CASSVLATGDMNTGELFF	TGTGCCAGCAGTGTACTCGCTACGGGGGACATGAACACCGGGGAGCTGTTTTTT
TRBV5-1	.	TRBJ2-2	.	CASSWSPGDDTGELFF	TGCGCCAGCAGCTGGAGTCCAGGGGACGACACCGGGGAGCTGTTTTTT
TRBV29-1	.	TRBJ2-6	.	CSVQRGSGANVLTF	TGCAGCGTACAAAGAGGATCTGGGGCCAACGTCCTGACTTTC
TRBV6-2/TRBV6-3	.	TRBJ2-1	.	CASSFTIGIGGEQFF	TGTGCCAGCAGCTTTACAATCGGGATTGGTGGTGAGCAGTTCTTC
TRBV7-9	TRBD2	TRBJ2-1	.	CASSQKLAGGVNDEQFF	TGTGCCAGCAGCCAGAAACTAGCGGGAGGGGTGAACGATGAGCAGTTCTTC
TRBV4-1	TRBD1	TRBJ2-7	many	CASSQPPGQEVRQYF	TGCGCCAGCAGCCAACCTCCGGGACAGGAAGTCCGGCAGTACTTC
TRBV12-3/TRBV12-4	.	TRBJ2-7	.	CASSSSVGTGQYF	TGTGCCAGCAGTTCGTCAGTGGGCACGGGGCAGTACTTC
TRBV11-2	TRBD2	TRBJ2-7	.	CVSSYGGRTSGSEQYF	TGTGTCAGCAGCTACGGCGGGAGGACCTCAGGAAGCGAGCAGTATTTC